The present T cell receptor (beta chain) was sequenced within a study of T cell responses to AZD1222 COVID-19 vaccine. Analyses pooled second doses at about 4 or about 12 weeks. The V gene's germline CDR1 is MDHEN and CDR2 SYDVKM. This CDR3 is 12 amino acids long. As to this clone: Its target is unknown. One end of the junction is discordant with germline, which a read error may explain.

Data came from immunoSEQ multiplex PCR; TCRdb stores just in-frame clones and leaves some out. The sample lists around 80,000 clones, roughly four fifths seen once, with 1.3% in the top ten. Findings and limits, study-wide: Only a handful of individuals given AZD1222 were seropositive at baseline. Females made up more of the donors, who were largely white British, and clonal diversity may have come out too low. Without day 14 samples, only post-peak T cell repertoires were studied.

This chain uses TRBV28 with TRBJ1-2; D might be TRBD1 (6 bases). The sample in question was peripheral blood, obtained 28 days after the second AZD1222 dose. This receptor was identified in an adult who received the AZD1222 COVID-19 vaccine. In nucleotides, the CDR3 is TGTGCCAGCAGTTTGTCGCAACAGGGACACCTCTTC. It codes for CASSLSQQGHLF.